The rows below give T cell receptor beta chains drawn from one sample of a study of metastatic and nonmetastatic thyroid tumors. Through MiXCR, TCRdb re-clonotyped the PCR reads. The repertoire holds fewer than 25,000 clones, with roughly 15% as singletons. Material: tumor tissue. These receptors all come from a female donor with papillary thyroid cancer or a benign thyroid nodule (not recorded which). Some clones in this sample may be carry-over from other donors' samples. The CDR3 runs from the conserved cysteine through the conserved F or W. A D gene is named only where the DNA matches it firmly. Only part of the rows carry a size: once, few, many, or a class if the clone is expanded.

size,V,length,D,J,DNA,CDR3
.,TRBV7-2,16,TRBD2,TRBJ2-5,TGTGCCAGCAGCTCAGGGACTAGCGTGGGGGAAGAGACCCAGTACTTC,CASSSGTSVGEETQYF
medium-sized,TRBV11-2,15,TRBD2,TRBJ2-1,TGTGCCAGCAGCTTAGTCTCTAGCGGGGGCCACAAGCAGTTCTTC,CASSLVSSGGHKQFF
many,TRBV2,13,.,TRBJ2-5,TGTGCCAGCAGATCCAATCCCGGGGCGTTCTTGAACTTC,CASRSNPGAFLNF
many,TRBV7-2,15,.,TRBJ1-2,TGTGCCAGCAGCTCCCCTAGCGGGGGCTTTAGTGGCTACACCTTC,CASSSPSGGFSGYTF
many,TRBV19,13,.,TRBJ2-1,TGTGCCAGTAGCCTACAGGGAGTCGGTGAGCAGTTCTTC,CASSLQGVGEQFF
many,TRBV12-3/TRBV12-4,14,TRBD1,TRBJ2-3,TGTGCCAGCAGCCCGACAGGGGGCGGGGATACGCAGTATTTT,CASSPTGGGDTQYF
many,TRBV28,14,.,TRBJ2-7,TGTGCCAGCAGTTTGATGACAGGAGCCTACGAGCAGTACTTC,CASSLMTGAYEQYF
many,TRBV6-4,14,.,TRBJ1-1,TGTGCCAGCAGCGTCTCCGGGGAGAACACTGAAGCTTTCTTT,CASSVSGENTEAFF
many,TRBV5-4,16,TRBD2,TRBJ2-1,TGTGCCAGCAGCGGGTTACTAGCGGGGTCATACAATGAGCAGTTCTTC,CASSGLLAGSYNEQFF
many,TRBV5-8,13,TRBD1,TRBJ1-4,TGTGCCAGCAGCCCGGACAGGGGTGAAAAACTGTTTTTT,CASSPDRGEKLFF
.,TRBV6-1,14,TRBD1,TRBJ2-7,TGTGCCAGCAGTCGCTCGGGACAGGGGTACGAGCAGTACTTC,CASSRSGQGYEQYF
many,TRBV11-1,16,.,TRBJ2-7,TGTGCCAGCAGCTTAGTCTGGGACTCCGGCTCCTACGAGCAGTACTTC,CASSLVWDSGSYEQYF
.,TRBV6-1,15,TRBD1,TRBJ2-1,TGTGCCAGCAGTAAACAGGGGGCTCAATACAATGAGCAATTCTTC,CASSKQGAQYNEQFF
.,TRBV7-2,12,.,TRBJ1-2,TGTGCCAGCAGCTTAGGGGGAGGCGGCTACACCTTC,CASSLGGGGYTF
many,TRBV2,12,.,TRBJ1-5,TGTGCCAGCAGTGACAGGGATCAGCCCCAGCATTTT,CASSDRDQPQHF
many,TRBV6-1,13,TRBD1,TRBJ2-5,TGTGCCAGCAGTGACAGGGGGCTAAAGACCCAGTACTTC,CASSDRGLKTQYF
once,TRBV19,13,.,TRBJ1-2,TGTGCCAGTAGTATAGAGAGGGGCAGGGTCTACACCTTC,CASSIERGRVYTF
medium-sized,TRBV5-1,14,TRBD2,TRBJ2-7,TGCGCCAGCAGCTTGAATCCGGGAGGGGGCGAGCAGTACTTC,CASSLNPGGGEQYF
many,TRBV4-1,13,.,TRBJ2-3,TGCGCCAGCAGCCGTTTCACAGAGCTCAAGCAGTATTTT,CASSRFTELKQYF
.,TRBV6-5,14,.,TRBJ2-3,TGTGCCAGCAGTAACACCCCGCGCGGGGATACGCAGTATTTT,CASSNTPRGDTQYF
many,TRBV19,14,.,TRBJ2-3,TGTGCCAGCCGAGGGGAAGGGATGGCAGATACGCAGTATTTT,CASRGEGMADTQYF
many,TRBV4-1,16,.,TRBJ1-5,TGCGCCAGCAGCCCCCAACAAGCGTATAGCAATCAGCCCCAGCATTTT,CASSPQQAYSNQPQHF
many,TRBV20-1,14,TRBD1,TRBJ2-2,TGCAGTGCCGGACAGGGGGCGGTCACCGGGGAGCTGTTTTTT,CSAGQGAVTGELFF
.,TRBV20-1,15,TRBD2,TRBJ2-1,TGCAGTGCTAGAGAGGGAGCGGGAGTTATTAATGAGCAGTTCTTC,CSAREGAGVINEQFF
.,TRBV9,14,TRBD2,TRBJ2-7,TGTGCCAGCAGCAAGACTAACGGGGGGGCCGAGCAGTACTTC,CASSKTNGGAEQYF
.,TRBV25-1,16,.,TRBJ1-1,TGTGCCAGCAGTGAATGGGACCACCTACCGGACACTCAAGCTTTCTTT,CASSEWDHLPDTQAFF
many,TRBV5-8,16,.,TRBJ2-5,TGTGCCAGCAGCCCAGGGGACACGACACTTCAAGAGACCCAGTACTTC,CASSPGDTTLQETQYF
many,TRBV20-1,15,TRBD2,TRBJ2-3,TGCAGTGCTAGGGGGGGGGGACTCGGCACAGATACGCAGTATTTT,CSARGGGLGTDTQYF
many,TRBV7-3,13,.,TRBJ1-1,TGTGCCAGCAGCTTGGGAATGAACACTGAAGCTTTCTTT,CASSLGMNTEAFF
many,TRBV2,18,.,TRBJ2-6,TGTGCCAGCAGTGAAGCGTTTCGACGGTCCTCTGGGGCCAGCGTCCTGACTTTC,CASSEAFRRSSGASVLTF
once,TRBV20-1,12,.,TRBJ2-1,TGCAGTGCTAGGGTAGTAAACAATGAGCAGTTCTTC,CSARVVNNEQFF
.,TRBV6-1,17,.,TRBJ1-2,TGTGCCAGCATTGAACCTGGGCACCAGCTCAGGTGCTATGGCTACACCTTC,CASIEPGHQLRCYGYTF
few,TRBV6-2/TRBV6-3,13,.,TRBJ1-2,TGTGCCAGCAGTTACGTACAGAGATATGGATACACCTTC,CASSYVQRYGYTF
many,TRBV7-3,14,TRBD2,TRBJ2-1,TGTGCCAGCAGCTTAGGGACTAGCGGGAATGAGCAGTTCTTC,CASSLGTSGNEQFF
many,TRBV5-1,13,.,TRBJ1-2,TGCGCCAGCAGCCCAGGGGCGCCCTATGGCTACACCTTC,CASSPGAPYGYTF
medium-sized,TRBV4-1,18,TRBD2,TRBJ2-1,TGCGCCAGCAGCCAGACGCGAGGACTAGCGGGAGGGGAGAATGAGCAGTTCTTC,CASSQTRGLAGGENEQFF
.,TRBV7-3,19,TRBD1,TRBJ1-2,TGTGCCAGCAGCTTAAGGATCCTCGCCGGGACAGGGGTCGGCTATGGCTACACCTTC,CASSLRILAGTGVGYGYTF
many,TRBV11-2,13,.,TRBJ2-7,TGTGCCAGCAGCTTAGGGTCCAGCTACGAGCAGTACTTC,CASSLGSSYEQYF